These 30 T cell receptor beta chains came from one sample sequenced in a study of radiation and T cells in renal cell carcinoma. Time point defined: blood 4 weeks post-SBRT, at nephrectomy. Treatment denoted: 15 Gy SBRT to primary tumor, nephrectomy 4 weeks later. The protocol was immunoSEQ multiplex PCR, while the TCRdb copy is restricted to in-frame clones and leaves out a portion. Found here are about 43,000 clones, over 80% of them singletons; the top ten hold 25% to 30%. Sequenced here: blood, sampled from a patient whose treatment included radiotherapy and nephrectomy. The receptors were sampled from a woman in her 70s with renal cell carcinoma.

The CDR3 is CASSYSQGGETEAFF. As DNA, the CDR3 is TGTGCCAGCAGTTACTCGCAGGGGGGAGAAACTGAAGCTTTCTTT. The chain couples TRBV6-5 to TRBJ1-1, with 7 bases fitting TRBD1. This CDR3 comprises 15 residues. CDR1 and CDR2 from the germline V gene are MNHEY and SVGAGI. Losses at the gene ends were 0 bases for V and 5 bases for J; bases not matched to a gene: 6.

CDR3 in amino acids: CAIRNGEWDTDTQYF. Here the CDR3 DNA reads TGTGCCATCAGGAACGGGGAGTGGGACACAGATACGCAGTATTTT. This chain joins TRBV10-3 and TRBJ2-3; tentative D call: TRBD2 (5 bases). CDR1 is ENHRY, CDR2 SYGVKD, per germline. V dropped 6 bases and J dropped 2 bases, with 15 bases sitting between them. The CDR3 contains 15 residues.

J is TRBJ1-6 and V is TRBV15; no reliable D call. The CDR3 length is 13 residues. Trimming pared 8 bases from V and 7 bases from J, leaving 12 bases between. The germline CDR1 and CDR2 sequences are LNHNV and YYDKDF (reference sequence). CDR3 loop: CATGSQRNSPLHF. Here the CDR3 DNA reads TGTGCCACCGGAAGTCAGAGAAATTCACCCCTCCACTTT. Together with reference TRBV15 and TRBJ1-6, the CDR3 gives the full variable domain: DAMVIQNPRYQVTQFGKPVTLSCSQTLNHNVMYWYQQKSSQAPKLLFHYYDKDFNNEADTPDNFQSRRPNTSFCFLDIRSPGLGDTAMYLCATGSQRNSPLHFGNGTRLTVT.

V is TRBV2 and J is TRBJ2-3, with 7 bases that match TRBD1. CDR3 length: 14 amino acids. Germline lookup yields CDR1 SNHLY and CDR2 FYNNEI. Trimming at V came to 5 bases and at J to 3 bases, leaving 5 bases not matched to a gene. The CDR3 coding sequence is TGTGCCAGCAGTTTTGACAGGGCAACAGATACGCAGTATTTT. As protein: CASSFDRATDTQYF.

V gene TRBV6-6 combines with J gene TRBJ2-5; D is possibly TRBD1 (6 bases). This CDR3 region has 14 residues. V lost 2 bases to trimming and J lost 3 bases, with 10 bases between them. Germline CDR1 MNHNY, CDR2 SVGAGI (reference sequence). CDR3 coding DNA: TGTGCCAGCAGTTACGGGTACAGGGAAGAGACCCAGTACTTC. Translated, it gives CASSYGYREETQYF.

J is TRBJ2-5 and V is TRBV12-5; a possible D gene is TRBD2 (5 bases). The CDR3 contains 13 residues. V lost 4 bases and J lost 5, with 11 bases in between. The V gene's germline CDR1 is LGHNT and CDR2 FRNRAP. The CDR3 loop is CASGSTGSETQYF. The CDR3 DNA reads as TGTGCTAGTGGTTCGACGGGGTCGGAGACCCAGTACTTC.

This sequence joins TRBV6-1 and TRBJ2-7; TRBD1 or TRBD2 may be the D gene (6 bases each). V was trimmed by 2 bases and J by 1 base, leaving 9 bases between them. CDR1 and CDR2 (germline): MNHNS, SASEGT. This CDR3 has 14 residues. CDR3 loop: CASSETGRSYEQYF. In DNA form, the CDR3 reads TGTGCCAGCAGTGAAACAGGGAGGTCCTACGAGCAGTACTTC.

The chain combines TRBV6-5 with TRBJ1-2; D is ambiguous. The germline gives CDR1 MNHEY, CDR2 SVGAGI. The CDR3 extends over 13 amino acids. Trimming stripped 6 bases from V and 3 bases from J, with 11 bases between. This CDR3 is CASSPSEDYGYTF. As DNA, the CDR3 is TGTGCCAGCAGCCCAAGTGAAGACTATGGCTACACCTTC.

The chain links TRBV5-4 to TRBJ1-2, with 7 bases aligning to TRBD1. CDR1 SGHNT and CDR2 YYREEE come from the germline V gene (reference sequence). The CDR3 has 14 amino acids. The V gene end was trimmed by 0 bases and the J gene end by 6 bases; junction bases not matched to a gene: 5. For the CDR3, the DNA is TGTGCCAGCAGCTTGGTCGGCAGGGGGGATGGCTACACCTTC. Encoded protein: CASSLVGRGDGYTF.

This rearrangement joins TRBV28 to TRBJ2-7; tentative D call: TRBD2 (7 bases). Germline CDR1 reads MDHEN; CDR2 reads SYDVKM. The CDR3 extends over 16 amino acids. V shed 5 bases and J shed 3 bases, with 20 bases lying between them. The CDR3 region has the DNA TGTGCCAGCAGTATCTCCTTCGGCGGGGGACACTACGAGCAGTACTTC. This sequence encodes CASSISFGGGHYEQYF.

This chain uses TRBV19 with TRBJ2-7, with 7 bases that match TRBD2. Germline trimming cut 2 bases from V and 6 bases from J; bases unmatched to any gene: 10. Looked up from germline, CDR1 is LNHDA and CDR2 is SQIVND (reference sequence). The CDR3 sequence is 15 residues long. The CDR3 nucleotides read TGTGCCAGTAGTATATCCCCTGCGGGAGCACTCGAGCAGTACTTC. Its protein is CASSISPAGALEQYF. Supplemented by reference TRBV19 and TRBJ2-7, the full variable domain reads DGGITQSPKYLFRKEGQNVTLSCEQNLNHDAMYWYRQDPGQGLRLIYYSQIVNDFQKGDIAEGYSVSREKKESFPLTVTSAQKNPTAFYLCASSISPAGALEQYFGPGTRLTVT.

The rearrangement uses TRBV5-5 and TRBJ2-7; 8 bases agree with TRBD2. CDR1 and CDR2 (germline): SGHKS, YYEKEE (reference sequence). The CDR3 runs 15 residues. J was trimmed by 3 bases and V by 3 bases; bases with no gene match: 8. The CDR3 loop is CASSSQREKLYEQYF. As DNA, the CDR3 is TGTGCCAGCAGCTCACAGCGGGAGAAGCTCTACGAGCAGTACTTC.

CDR3 amino acids: CASSTGSSYEQYF. The CDR3 DNA sequence: TGTGCCAGTAGTACCGGGAGCTCCTACGAGCAGTACTTC. The gene calls are TRBV19 and TRBJ2-7; a possible D gene is TRBD2 (6 bases). The germline CDR1 and CDR2 sequences are LNHDA and SQIVND (reference sequence). Trimming removed 4 bases at V and 0 bases at J, with 7 bases between. There are 13 residues in the CDR3.

This clone was counted a few times. CDR3 region: CARSRVLYIPNYGYTF. The CDR3 region has the DNA TGTGCCAGAAGCCGAGTTTTGTACATCCCTAACTATGGCTACACCTTC. V gene TRBV5-3 combines with J gene TRBJ1-2; D remains ambiguous. Being an ORF, TRBV5-3 has a function that is uncertain. V dropped 4 bases and J dropped 0 bases, with 16 bases sitting between them. This CDR3 is built from 16 residues.

The chain recombines TRBV6-6 with TRBJ1-5; the D is unclear. The CDR3 covers 13 residues. Germline V CDR1 and CDR2: MNHNY, SVGAGI (reference sequence). Trimming took off 5 bases at V and 1 base at J, with 6 bases between the two ends. The CDR3 loop is CASSEVSNQPQHF. CDR3 DNA: TGTGCCAGCAGTGAGGTGAGCAATCAGCCCCAGCATTTT.

The chain employs TRBV19 and TRBJ2-2, with a weak D call TRBD1 (6 bases). V shed 3 bases and J shed 5 bases, with 19 bases lying between them. CDR3 length equals 17 residues. Germline V gene data show CDR1 as LNHDA and CDR2 as SQIVND (reference sequence). CDR3 amino acids: CASSISSLGAGTGELFF. CDR3 nucleotides: TGTGCCAGTAGTATTAGTTCGTTGGGGGCAGGAACCGGGGAGCTGTTTTTT.

The V gene is TRBV28, the J gene TRBJ1-6, with D perhaps matching TRBD1 (5 bases). V was cut by 2 bases and J by 13 bases, with 12 bases left in between. This CDR3 comprises 13 residues. The germline gives CDR1 MDHEN, CDR2 SYDVKM. CDR3 sequence: CASSLGGMRPLHF. The CDR3 DNA reads TGTGCCAGCAGTTTAGGGGGTATGAGGCCCCTCCACTTT.

This chain uses TRBV4-1 with TRBJ2-1, with 7 bases matching TRBD2. There are 16 residues in the CDR3. Trimming at V came to 1 base and at J to 5 bases, leaving 8 bases not matched to a gene. CDR1 and CDR2 (germline): MGHRA, YSYEKL. Here the CDR3 reads CASSQGLAGVNNEQFF. In DNA, the CDR3 is TGCGCCAGCAGCCAAGGACTGGCGGGGGTCAACAATGAGCAGTTCTTC.

The chain couples TRBV7-8 to TRBJ2-2, with TRBD2 identical over 7 bases. The V segment lost 2 bases and the J segment 4 bases; nucleotides outside the gene matches: 4. The CDR3 contains 15 residues. Germline V gene data show CDR1 as SGHVS and CDR2 as FQNEAQ. The CDR3 DNA follows: TGTGCCAGCAGCTTACTGGCGGGAGCCACCGGGGAGCTGTTTTTT. Encoded protein: CASSLLAGATGELFF.

The chain joins TRBV7-2 to TRBJ2-7; maybe TRBD2 (5 bases). The V and J ends lost 0 bases and 7 bases respectively, with 7 bases between them. CDR3 length: 12 amino acids. Germline CDR1 and CDR2: SGHTA and FQGNSA. CDR3 sequence: CASSLAPGEQYF. The CDR3 DNA reads TGTGCCAGCAGCTTAGCCCCGGGGGAGCAGTACTTC. Looking up the rest from reference TRBV7-2 and TRBJ2-7 gives the full variable domain: GAGVSQSPSNKVTEKGKDVELRCDPISGHTALYWYRQSLGQGLEFLIYFQGNSAPDKSGLPSDRFSAERTGGSVSTLTIQRTQQEDSAVYLCASSLAPGEQYFGPGTRLTVT.

This chain uses TRBV4-1 with TRBJ2-2, with D possibly TRBD2 on 6 matching bases. Germline assignment: CDR1 MGHRA and CDR2 YSYEKL. Trimming stripped 0 bases from V and 7 bases from J, with 12 bases between. This CDR3 has 15 residues. The CDR3 DNA is TGCGCCAGCAGCCAAGAACCAGCGGGTAGCGGGGAGCTGTTTTTT. This encodes CASSQEPAGSGELFF.

This chain connects TRBV25-1 to TRBJ2-2, with TRBD1 identical over 7 bases. This CDR3 is built from 14 residues. Germline CDR1 and CDR2: MGHDK and SYGVNS. V was pared by 5 bases and J by 5 bases, with 5 bases of the junction left unmatched. Written as DNA, the CDR3 is TGTGCCAGCAGTCAACAGGGGCATACCGGGGAGCTGTTTTTT. Translating gives CASSQQGHTGELFF.

CDR3 protein: CASSLRTGVNQPQHF. The CDR3 DNA reads as TGTGCCAGCAGCTTACGGACAGGGGTCAATCAGCCCCAGCATTTT. The gene calls are TRBV7-2 and TRBJ1-5; 9 bases align to TRBD1. Germline V lookup: CDR1 SGHTA, CDR2 FQGNSA. Germline trimming cut 2 bases from V and 3 bases from J; bases unmatched to any gene: 2. The CDR3 runs to 15 residues.

The V call is TRBV2, the J call TRBJ2-3, with D perhaps TRBD2 (5 bases). The ends were cut back, 8 bases at V and 2 bases at J, with 14 bases in the middle. The CDR3 length is 14 residues. The germline CDR1 and CDR2 sequences are SNHLY and FYNNEI. The CDR3 region is CASGVDLPTDTQYF. CDR3 DNA: TGTGCCAGCGGGGTGGACTTACCCACAGATACGCAGTATTTT.

The CDR3 reads CASSTSTGVNTEAFF. DNA for the CDR3: TGTGCCAGTAGTACCTCGACAGGGGTGAACACTGAAGCTTTCTTT. V gene TRBV19 combines with J gene TRBJ1-1, with TRBD1 identical over 8 bases. Germline assignment: CDR1 LNHDA and CDR2 SQIVND (reference sequence). With 4 bases clipped from V and 0 bases from J, the junction kept 4 bases outside the gene matches. This CDR3 spans 15 amino acids.

The rearrangement uses TRBV4-2 and TRBJ2-1, with 7 bases aligning to TRBD2. V shed 2 bases and J 16 bases; nucleotides not matched to a gene: 14. The CDR3 length is 14 residues. CDR1 is LGHNA, CDR2 YNFKEQ, per germline. CDR3 DNA: TGTGCCAGCAGCCAAACTGGACGGGGAGGGGACTATTTCTTC. Amino acid sequence: CASSQTGRGGDYFF.

V and J are TRBV27 and TRBJ1-2; no definite D call. CDR1 MNHEY and CDR2 SMNVEV come from the germline V gene (reference sequence). This CDR3 is built from 15 residues. V lost 2 bases and J lost 1, with 11 bases in between. The CDR3 loop reads CASSLIRGNNYGYTF. As DNA, the CDR3 is TGTGCCAGCAGTTTAATTCGGGGAAATAACTATGGCTACACCTTC.

J is TRBJ2-7 and V is TRBV30; D is perhaps TRBD2 (6 bases). From germline, CDR1 is GTSNPN and CDR2 SVGIG (reference sequence). This CDR3 region has 14 residues. The ends were cut back, 5 bases at V and 5 bases at J, with 19 bases in the middle. In DNA form, the CDR3 reads TGTGCCTGGGGAAGTGGGGGAGGTGGTGACGAGCAGTACTTC. It is translated as CAWGSGGGGDEQYF.

The rearrangement uses TRBV4-2 and TRBJ1-1, with 9 bases identical to TRBD1. V lost 4 bases and J lost 3; bases outside the gene matches: 6. Germline CDR1 and CDR2: LGHNA and YNFKEQ. The length of the CDR3 is 15 residues. Written as DNA, the CDR3 is TGTGCCAGCAGCCGGGAACAGGGGGCCGACACTGAAGCTTTCTTT. Translation gives CASSREQGADTEAFF.

This chain connects TRBV30 to TRBJ2-1; 7 nucleotides match TRBD2. With 3 bases clipped from V and 4 bases from J, the junction kept 3 bases outside the gene matches. Germline loops: CDR1 GTSNPN, CDR2 SVGIG (reference sequence). The CDR3 extends over 13 amino acids. The chain's CDR3 is CAWSLREYNEQFF. The CDR3, as DNA: TGTGCCTGGAGCTTGCGGGAGTACAATGAGCAGTTCTTC.